Listed below are T cell receptor beta chains from one sample, sequenced in a study of regulatory dendritic cells for organ transplantation. Data came from immunoSEQ multiplex PCR; TCRdb stores just in-frame clones and leaves some out. The table has around 20,000 clones, approximately 83% seen once; the top ten hold about 0.7%. Their antigens are not known. The sequenced sample was naive CD4+ T cells from blood cultured with regulatory dendritic cells. Receptors were obtained from a human donor in good health. The CDR3 runs from the conserved cysteine through the conserved F or W.

TRBJ1-1,14,TRBV2,CASDRTYMNTEAFF
TRBJ1-2,12,TRBV6-6,CASSYSFDGYTF
TRBJ1-5,18,TRBV18,CASSPPSQGGLGNQPQHF
TRBJ1-5,13,TRBV30,CAWSVTGSQPQHF
TRBJ2-7,15,TRBV7-2,CASSVDRGATYEQYF
TRBJ2-3,12,TRBV9,CASSNEWRTQYF
TRBJ2-4,17,TRBV19,CASSMGGVAGIRNIQYF
TRBJ1-2,15,TRBV5-6,CASSGLTGYARGYTF
TRBJ1-3,16,TRBV4-3,CASSEGLQEAGNTIYF
TRBJ1-2,12,TRBV28,CAMGGPQYGYTF
TRBJ2-7,11,TRBV28,CASGLYYEQYF
TRBJ2-6,16,TRBV9,CASSGGQGAGANVLTF
TRBJ1-1,13,TRBV18,CASSQSEETEAFF
TRBJ2-3,15,TRBV6-5,CASSSAGASTDTQYF
TRBJ2-1,15,TRBV27,CASRRAGASYNEQFF
TRBJ2-3,15,TRBV7-8,CASSPEGASTDTQYF
TRBJ1-4,13,TRBV6-1,CASSPRRSEKLFF
TRBJ2-3,15,TRBV6-5,CASSSLAGGAYTQYF
TRBJ2-5,14,TRBV7-2,CASSFSSFKETQYF
TRBJ2-3,16,TRBV6-4,CASNLQGGGSTDTQYF
TRBJ2-7,15,TRBV6-5,CASSYSGTGASRQYF
TRBJ1-5,17,TRBV6-1,CASSGLLLGYSNQPQHF
TRBJ1-6,17,TRBV7-8,CASSLFVSSSYNSPLHF
TRBJ1-2,15,TRBV18,CASSPAGTNHYGYTF
TRBJ2-5,14,TRBV27,CASSLGRIQETQYF
TRBJ2-7,14,TRBV11-1,CASSLSDGAYEQYF
TRBJ2-2,17,TRBV7-9,CASSFGLAGGNTGELFF
TRBJ2-7,17,TRBV4-2,CASSQDRLAGVPYEQYF
TRBJ2-5,14,TRBV7-3,CASSPAGLGETQYF
TRBJ2-7,16,TRBV30,CAWRAARTGPSYEQYF
TRBJ2-7,13,TRBV10-2,CASSEKPVYEQYF
TRBJ2-3,12,TRBV6-5,CATSRDTDTQYF
TRBJ1-2,16,TRBV28,CASSFIGPLGNYGYTF
TRBJ2-1,15,TRBV5-1,CASSDQGPAYNEQFF
TRBJ2-3,16,TRBV27,CASSFQWRTYTDTQYF
TRBJ1-2,17,TRBV29-1,CSAQQTGQGRLDYGYTF
TRBJ2-1,16,TRBV6-1,CASSGLAGGLYNEQFF
TRBJ1-3,14,TRBV4-1,CASSHPPRGNTIYF
TRBJ1-6,16,TRBV12-2,CASRPKAGTGCVPLHF
TRBJ1-3,17,TRBV7-6,CASSLEALGLKGNTIYF
TRBJ2-5,18,TRBV28,CASSRMGQYRRGQETQYF
TRBJ1-2,12,TRBV28,CASSLAGYGYTF
TRBJ1-1,11,TRBV6-6,CASTKNTEAFF
TRBJ2-2,15,TRBV6-5,CASSYDRRVTGELFF
.,12,TRBV5-6,CASSLVNNEQYF
TRBJ1-3,11,TRBV29-1,CSVEIGNTIYF
TRBJ1-1,14,TRBV27,CASSPDRGGTEAFF
TRBJ2-7,13,TRBV28,CASSWDRTYEQYF
TRBJ2-1,16,TRBV10-3,CATSSGGGTGYNEQFF
TRBJ2-6,15,TRBV6-5,CASSYGNSGANVLTF
TRBJ1-1,12,TRBV6-5,CASSRGDTEAFF
TRBJ1-2,15,TRBV10-3,CAISEPAGINYGYTF
TRBJ2-1,14,TRBV7-7,CASSLAGNYNEQFF
TRBJ2-2,15,TRBV18,CASSLGPGQRGELFF
TRBJ1-1,14,TRBV5-1,CASSTYRGFTEAFF
TRBJ2-7,13,TRBV30,CAWNGGAAYEQYF